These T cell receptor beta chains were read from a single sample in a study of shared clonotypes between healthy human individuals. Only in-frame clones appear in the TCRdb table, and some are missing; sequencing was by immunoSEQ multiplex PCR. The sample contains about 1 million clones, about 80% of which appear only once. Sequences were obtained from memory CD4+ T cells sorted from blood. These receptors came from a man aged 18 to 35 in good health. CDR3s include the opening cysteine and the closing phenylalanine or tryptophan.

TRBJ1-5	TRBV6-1	CASDSVISNQPQHF
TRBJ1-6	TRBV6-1	CASSEDGVRNSPLHF
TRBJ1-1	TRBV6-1	CASSVPGTGGTEAFF
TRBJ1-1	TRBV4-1	CASSLRDRVNTEAFF
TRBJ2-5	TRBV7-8	CASSAKWGETQYF
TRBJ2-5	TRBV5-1	CASSWTLPGGRETQYF
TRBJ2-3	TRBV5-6	CASSLGGTGGDTQYF
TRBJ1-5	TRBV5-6	CASSQGPNQPQHF
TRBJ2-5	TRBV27	CASSNRLGGQETQYF
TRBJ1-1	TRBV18	CASSPFRSNTEAFF
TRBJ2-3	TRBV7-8	CASSLAGSGRTDTQYF
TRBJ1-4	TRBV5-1	CASSTERYNEKLFF
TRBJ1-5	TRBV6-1	CASSESGPFQQPQHF
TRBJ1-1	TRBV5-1	CASSLAGLKGNTEAFF
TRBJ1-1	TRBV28	CASRPGGGTEAFF
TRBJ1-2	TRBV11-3	CASSPDARPNYGYTF
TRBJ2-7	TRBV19	CASSIAGSGTYEQYF
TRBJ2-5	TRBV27	CASSLSGVRSDRQETQYF
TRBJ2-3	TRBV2	CASRPGLAGDTQYF
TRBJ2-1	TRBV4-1	CASSQDPSGAFNEQFF
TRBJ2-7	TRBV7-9	CASSLVGTGGYF
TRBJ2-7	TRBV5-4	CASSLGKGRTYEQYF
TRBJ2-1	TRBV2	CASRVAGDPYNEQFF
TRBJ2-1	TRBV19	CASSIRAYNEQFF
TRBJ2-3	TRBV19	CASSLTGTRPDTQYF
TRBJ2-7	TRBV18	CASSSGGRWEQYF
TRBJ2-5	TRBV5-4	CASSPGDPQETQYF
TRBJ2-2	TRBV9	CASSVGGELFF
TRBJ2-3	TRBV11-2	CASSVTSGVITDTQYF
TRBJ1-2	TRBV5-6	CASSLQGAGYGYTF
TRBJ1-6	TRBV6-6	CASSYGTGANSPLHF